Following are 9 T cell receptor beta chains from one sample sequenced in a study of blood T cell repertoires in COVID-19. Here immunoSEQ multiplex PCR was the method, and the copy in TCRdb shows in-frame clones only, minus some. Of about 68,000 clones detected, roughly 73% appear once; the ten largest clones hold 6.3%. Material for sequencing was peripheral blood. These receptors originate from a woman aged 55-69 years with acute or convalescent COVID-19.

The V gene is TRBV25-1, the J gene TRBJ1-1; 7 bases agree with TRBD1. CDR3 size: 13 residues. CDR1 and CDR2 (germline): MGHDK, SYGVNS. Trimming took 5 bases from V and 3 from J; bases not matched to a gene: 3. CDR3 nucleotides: TGTGCCAGCAGTCCTCAGGGGGACACTGAAGCTTTCTTT. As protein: CASSPQGDTEAFF.

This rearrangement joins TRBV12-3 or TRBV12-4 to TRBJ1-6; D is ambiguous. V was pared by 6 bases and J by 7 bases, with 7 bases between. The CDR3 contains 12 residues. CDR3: CASSLMNSPLHF. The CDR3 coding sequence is TGTGCCAGCAGCCTTATGAATTCACCCCTCCACTTT.

DNA for the CDR3: TGTGCCAGCAGCTTATTACAGGGGGGGGACTATGGCTACACCTTC. It translates to CASSLLQGGDYGYTF. This sequence joins TRBV7-2 and TRBJ1-2; 8 bases fit TRBD1. V gave up 2 bases and J gave up 3 bases; unmatched junction bases: 5. This CDR3 has 15 amino acids. Looked up from germline, CDR1 is SGHTA and CDR2 is FQGNSA.

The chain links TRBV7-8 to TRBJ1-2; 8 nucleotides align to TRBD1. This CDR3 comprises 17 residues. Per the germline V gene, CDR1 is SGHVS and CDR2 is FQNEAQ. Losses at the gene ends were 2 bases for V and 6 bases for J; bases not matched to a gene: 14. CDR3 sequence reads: CASSLTQGARAGNGYTF. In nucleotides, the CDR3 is TGTGCCAGCAGCTTAACTCAGGGGGCGCGGGCTGGGAATGGCTACACCTTC. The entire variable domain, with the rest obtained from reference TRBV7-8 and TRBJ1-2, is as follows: GAGVSQSPRYKVAKRGQDVALRCDPISGHVSLFWYQQALGQGPEFLTYFQNEAQLDKSGLPSDRFFAERPEGSVSTLKIQRTQQEDSAVYLCASSLTQGARAGNGYTFGSGTRLTVV.

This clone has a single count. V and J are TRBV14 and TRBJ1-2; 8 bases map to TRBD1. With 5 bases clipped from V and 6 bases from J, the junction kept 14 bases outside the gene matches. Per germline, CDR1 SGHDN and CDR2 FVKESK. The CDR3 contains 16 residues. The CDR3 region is CASSSRTGRSYNGYTF. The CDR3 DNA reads TGTGCCAGCAGCAGTCGGACAGGGCGATCTTATAATGGCTACACCTTC.

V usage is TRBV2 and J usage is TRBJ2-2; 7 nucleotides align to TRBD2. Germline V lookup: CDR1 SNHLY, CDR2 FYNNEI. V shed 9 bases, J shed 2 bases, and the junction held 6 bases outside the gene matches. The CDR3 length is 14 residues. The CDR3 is CARGSGANTGELFF. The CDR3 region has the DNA TGTGCCAGAGGGAGCGGGGCCAACACCGGGGAGCTGTTTTTT. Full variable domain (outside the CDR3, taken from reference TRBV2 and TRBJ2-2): EPEVTQTPSHQVTQMGQEVILRCVPISNHLYFYWYRQILGQKVEFLVSFYNNEISEKSEIFDDQFSVERPDGSNFTLKIRSTKLEDSAMYFCARGSGANTGELFFGEGSRLTVL.

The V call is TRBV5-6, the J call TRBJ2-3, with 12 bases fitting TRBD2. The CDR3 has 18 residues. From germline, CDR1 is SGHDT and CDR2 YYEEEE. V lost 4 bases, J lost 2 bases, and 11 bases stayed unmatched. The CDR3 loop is CASSLPGTSGGITDTQYF. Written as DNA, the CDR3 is TGTGCCAGCAGCCTGCCGGGCACTAGCGGGGGGATCACAGATACGCAGTATTTT. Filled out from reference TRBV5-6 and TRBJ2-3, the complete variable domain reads DAGVTQSPTHLIKTRGQQVTLRCSPKSGHDTVSWYQQALGQGPQFIFQYYEEEERQRGNFPDRFSGHQFPNYSSELNVNALLLGDSALYLCASSLPGTSGGITDTQYFGPGTRLTVL.

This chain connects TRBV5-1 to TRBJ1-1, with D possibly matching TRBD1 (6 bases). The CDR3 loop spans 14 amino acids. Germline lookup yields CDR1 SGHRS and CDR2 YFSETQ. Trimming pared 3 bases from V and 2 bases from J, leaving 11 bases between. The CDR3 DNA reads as TGCGCCAGCAGCTACGATGGGGGCAACACTGAAGCTTTCTTT. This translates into CASSYDGGNTEAFF. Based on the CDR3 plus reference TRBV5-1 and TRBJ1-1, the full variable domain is KAGVTQTPRYLIKTRGQQVTLSCSPISGHRSVSWYQQTPGQGLQFLFEYFSETQRNKGNFPGRFSGRQFSNSRSEMNVSTLELGDSALYLCASSYDGGNTEAFFGQGTRLTVV.

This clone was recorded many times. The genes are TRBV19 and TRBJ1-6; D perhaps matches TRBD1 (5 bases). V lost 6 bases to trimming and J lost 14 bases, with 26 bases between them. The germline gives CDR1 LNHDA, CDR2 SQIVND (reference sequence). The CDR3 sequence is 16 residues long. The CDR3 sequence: CASRLTVDGRNWALHF. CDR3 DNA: TGTGCCAGTAGATTGACAGTAGATGGGCGTAATTGGGCCCTCCACTTT.